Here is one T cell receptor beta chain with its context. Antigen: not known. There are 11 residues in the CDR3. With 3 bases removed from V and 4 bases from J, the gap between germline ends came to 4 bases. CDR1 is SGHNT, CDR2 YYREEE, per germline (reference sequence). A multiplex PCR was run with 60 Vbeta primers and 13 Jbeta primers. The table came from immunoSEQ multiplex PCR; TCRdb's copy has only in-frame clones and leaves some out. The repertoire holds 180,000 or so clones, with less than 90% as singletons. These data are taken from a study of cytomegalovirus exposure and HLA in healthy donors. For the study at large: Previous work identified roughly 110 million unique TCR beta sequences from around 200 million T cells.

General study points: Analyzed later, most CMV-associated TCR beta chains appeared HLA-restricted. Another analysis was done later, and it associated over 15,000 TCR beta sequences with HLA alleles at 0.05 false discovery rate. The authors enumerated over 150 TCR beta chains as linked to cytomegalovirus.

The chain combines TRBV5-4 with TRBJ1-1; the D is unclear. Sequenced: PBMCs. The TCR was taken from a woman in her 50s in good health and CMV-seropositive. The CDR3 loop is CASSSSTEAFF. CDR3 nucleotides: TGTGCCAGCAGCTCATCCACTGAAGCTTTCTTT.